This T cell receptor (beta chain) was profiled in a study of T and B cells in COVID-19 patients. Study details: Recovered patients mostly had mild to moderate COVID-19 managed as outpatients. Of approximately 22 active-infection patients, 18 carried comorbidities linked to unfavorable COVID-19 outcome. Median age was approximately 35 years in the recovered cohort and 67 years in the active-infection cohort. Findings of the study overall: In COVID-19 patients, T cell receptor beta variable and joining gene use was reportedly strongly skewed.

BIOMED2 TRB-A/B primer pools were used in multiplex TRB PCR. Using its own MiXCR run on the multiplex PCR reads, TCRdb lists one record per CDR3 protein. The repertoire includes thousands of distinct CDR3 sequences, about 28% of them detected once, and roughly 17% sits in the top ten. From blood, about 250-500 ng of genomic DNA served as TRB template. Comments on this clonotype: No antigen is known for it. The DNA is left out, because the CDR3 cannot be placed on it with certainty; the CDR3 is given as TCRdb lists it.

Sequencing used blood. This clonotype originated in a human donor with active COVID-19.

The CDR3 spells CISVSEALMADSTSGSNSPLHF. V usage is TRBV7-5 and J usage is TRBJ1-6; the listed D gene, TRBD1, was not tested against the DNA. TRBV7-5 is shown as a pseudogene. The CDR3 is 22 amino acids long, termini counted.